The sequence of this T cell receptor beta chain was determined in a study of cytomegalovirus exposure and HLA in healthy donors. At the level of the study: The same platform was used for the 95 to 150 validation repertoires and the 600 to 700 first-cohort repertoires, a later analysis reported.

The validation cohort, a group of more than 95 subjects, included the donors and was separate from the roughly 620-subject first cohort. Note on this clone: The antigen is unknown.

The CDR3 loop spans 17 amino acids. The germline gives CDR1 SGHDT, CDR2 YYEEEE. The ends were cut back, 1 base at V and 4 bases at J, with 18 bases in the middle. Libraries were prepared by immunoSEQ multiplex PCR; TCRdb keeps only in-frame clonotypes and omits some of them. The table has about 43,000 clones, roughly 92% seen once. Study results and caveats: According to the study, roughly 180 TCR beta chains were cytomegalovirus-associated.

Sequencing input: PBMCs. This chain joins TRBV5-6 and TRBJ1-5, with D possibly matching TRBD1 (6 bases). This TCR came from a man between 18 and 29 years old in good health and CMV-seronegative. DNA for the CDR3: TGTGCCAGCAGCTTGTCGGCCGGAAGACAGGAGAATCAGCCCCAGCATTTT. Its translation is CASSLSAGRQENQPQHF.